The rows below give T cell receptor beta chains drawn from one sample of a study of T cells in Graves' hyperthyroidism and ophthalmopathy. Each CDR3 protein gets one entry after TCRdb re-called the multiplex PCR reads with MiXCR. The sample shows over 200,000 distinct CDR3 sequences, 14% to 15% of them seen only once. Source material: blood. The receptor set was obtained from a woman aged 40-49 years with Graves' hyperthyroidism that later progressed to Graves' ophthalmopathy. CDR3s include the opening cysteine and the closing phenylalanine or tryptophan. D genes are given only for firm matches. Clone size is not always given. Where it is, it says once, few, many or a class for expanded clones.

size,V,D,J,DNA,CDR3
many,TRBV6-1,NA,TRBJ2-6,TGTGCCAGCAGTTCCCTGACAGTGTCTGGGGCCAACGTCCTGACTTTC,CASSSLTVSGANVLTF
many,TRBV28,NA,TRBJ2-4,TGTGCCAGCAGACCCCGCGGACAGCCATACAAAAACATTCAGTACTTC,CASRPRGQPYKNIQYF
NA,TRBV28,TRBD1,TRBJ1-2,TGTGCCAGCAGTGCTGAGACAGGGAGAATGGGCTATGGCTACACCTTC,CASSAETGRMGYGYTF
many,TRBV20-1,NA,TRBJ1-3,TGCAGTGATACAGGGACCGAAGGAAACACCATATATTTT,CSDTGTEGNTIYF
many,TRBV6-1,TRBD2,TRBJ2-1,TGTGCCAGCAGTGAAGTGATTGTAGCGGGAGTCTACAATGAGCAGTTCTTC,CASSEVIVAGVYNEQFF
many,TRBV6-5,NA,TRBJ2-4,TGTGCCAGCAGTTACTCGGCGTCAACCCCTTACATTCAGTACTTC,CASSYSASTPYIQYF
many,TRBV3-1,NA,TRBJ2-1,TGTGCCAGCAGCCGGAGGGGACAGCGGGAGTACAATGAGCAGTTCTTC,CASSRRGQREYNEQFF
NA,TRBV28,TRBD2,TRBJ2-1,TGTGCCAGCAGTCCTTACGGGGGGGTAGGCAATGAGCAGTTCTTC,CASSPYGGVGNEQFF
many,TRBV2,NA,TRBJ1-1,TGTGCCAGCAGCGTACAGGGTTTGAACACTGAAGCTTTCTTT,CASSVQGLNTEAFF
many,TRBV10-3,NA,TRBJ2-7,TGTGCCATCAGTGCCACAGGGAACGAGCAGTACTTC,CAISATGNEQYF
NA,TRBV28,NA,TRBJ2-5,TGTGCCAGCAGTCCCTCACCCGTCCGCGAGACCCAGTACTTC,CASSPSPVRETQYF
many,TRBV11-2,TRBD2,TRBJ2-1,TGTGCCAGCAGCTTACGGCCCCCAAAAACTAGCGACGCCTACAATGAGCAGTTCTTC,CASSLRPPKTSDAYNEQFF